This T cell receptor beta chain was obtained from a study of lymphopenia after photon versus proton radiotherapy. Losses at the gene ends were 4 bases for V and 5 bases for J; bases not matched to a gene: 7. The CDR3 is 14 residues long. CDR1 and CDR2 from the germline V gene are SGDLS and YYNGEE. Measured with immunoSEQ multiplex PCR; TCRdb has only the in-frame clones, and not every one. Of about 16,000 clones listed, 85% to 90% are singletons. General study results and limits: Survival link was tested only in deceased patients; proton benefit remains a possibility. In patients who died, overall survival fell as post-nadir TCR diversity dropped more. Photon-treated patients lost naive T cells and TCR diversity; proton-treated stayed stable.

With regard to this clone: Its antigen is as yet unknown.

V is TRBV9 and J is TRBJ2-7, with 9 bases that match TRBD1. This clonotype was sampled from a man in his 70s with pancreatic cancer. The sample here was peripheral blood, taken from a patient treated with proton-based radiotherapy. CDR3 loop: CASSYRTGDHEQYF. The CDR3 DNA is TGTGCCAGCAGCTACAGGACAGGGGACCACGAGCAGTACTTC.